This TCR beta chain was sequenced in a study of tumor and adjacent non-tumor tissue in lung cancer. Study at large: Patients comprised 12 adenocarcinoma, 2 squamous cell carcinoma and 1 small cell lung cancer. Findings and limits, study-wide: Tumor tissue had significantly higher TCR diversity than normal lung. Top 100 clones took a larger repertoire share in normal lung.

A word on this clonotype: The antigen is undetermined. The junction differs from germline at one of its ends, possibly a read error.

Germline loops: CDR1 SGHNT, CDR2 YYREEE (reference sequence). The CDR3 has 15 amino acids. No cell sorting was done before RNA was extracted from the tissue. Donors were chemotherapy-naive, newly diagnosed lung cancer surgical patients in China, August–November 2014. The library came from three nested PCR rounds adapted from ARM-PCR protocols. One entry per CDR3 protein results from TCRdb running MiXCR on the multiplex PCR reads. This sample has 60,000 to 95,000 distinct CDR3 sequences, with around 74% found just once. The chain combines TRBV5-4 with TRBJ2-7; the D gene is possibly TRBD2 (5 bases). This sequence originates from a woman aged 50 to 60 with non-small cell lung cancer. The sequenced material came from lung tumor tissue. The CDR3 DNA sequence: TGCGCCAGCAGCTTGGGCCGGGATAGCTCCTACGAGGAGTACTTC. As protein: CASSLGRDSSYEEYF.